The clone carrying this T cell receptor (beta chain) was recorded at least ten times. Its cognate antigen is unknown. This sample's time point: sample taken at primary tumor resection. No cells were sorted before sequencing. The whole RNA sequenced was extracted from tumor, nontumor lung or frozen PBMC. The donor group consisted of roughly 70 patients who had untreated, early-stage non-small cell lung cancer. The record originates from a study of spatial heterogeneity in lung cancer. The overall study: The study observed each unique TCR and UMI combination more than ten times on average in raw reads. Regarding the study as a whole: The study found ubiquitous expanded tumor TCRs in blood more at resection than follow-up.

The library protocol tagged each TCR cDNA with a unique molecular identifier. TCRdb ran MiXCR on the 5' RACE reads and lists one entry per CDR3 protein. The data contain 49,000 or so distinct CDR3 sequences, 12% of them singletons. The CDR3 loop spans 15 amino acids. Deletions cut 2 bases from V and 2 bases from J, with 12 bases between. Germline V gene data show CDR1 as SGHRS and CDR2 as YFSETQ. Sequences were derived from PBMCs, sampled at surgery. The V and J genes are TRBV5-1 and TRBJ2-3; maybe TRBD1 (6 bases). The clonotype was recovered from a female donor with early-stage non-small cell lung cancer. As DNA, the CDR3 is TGCGCCAGCAGCTTCAGGGGAACTTACACAGATACGCAGTATTTT. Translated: CASSFRGTYTDTQYF. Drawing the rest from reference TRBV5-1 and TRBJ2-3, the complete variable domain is KAGVTQTPRYLIKTRGQQVTLSCSPISGHRSVSWYQQTPGQGLQFLFEYFSETQRNKGNFPGRFSGRQFSNSRSEMNVSTLELGDSALYLCASSFRGTYTDTQYFGPGTRLTVL.